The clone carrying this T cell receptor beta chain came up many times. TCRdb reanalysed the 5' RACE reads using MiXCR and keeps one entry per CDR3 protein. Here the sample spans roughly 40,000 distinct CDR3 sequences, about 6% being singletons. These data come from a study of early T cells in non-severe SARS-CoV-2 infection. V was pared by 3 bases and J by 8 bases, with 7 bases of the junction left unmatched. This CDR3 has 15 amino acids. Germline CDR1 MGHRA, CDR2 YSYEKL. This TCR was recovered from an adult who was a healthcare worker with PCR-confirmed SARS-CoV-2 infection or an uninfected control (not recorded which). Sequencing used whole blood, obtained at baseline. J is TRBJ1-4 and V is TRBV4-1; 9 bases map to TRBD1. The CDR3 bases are TGCGCCAGCAGCCATGCGGGACAGGGAGAAGAAAAACTGTTTTTT. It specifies CASSHAGQGEEKLFF.